The subject of this entry is one T cell receptor (beta chain). Its target is not known. The sample has other DNA sequences that encode this CDR3 too. Nashville, Tennessee was home to all donors, who were Caucasian adults. CD45RA+ naive and CD45RA-negative memory subsets were separated from CD4+ cells. The V gene lost 0 bases and the J gene lost 0 bases, with 2 bases spanning the gap. CDR3 size: 13 residues. Looked up from germline, CDR1 is MGHRA and CDR2 is YSYEKL. This sample was included in a study of shared clonotypes between healthy human individuals. Study in general: CD4 naive and CD4 memory each took three plates per donor, while CD8 naive took two and CD8 memory one. The study's findings and limits: Generation probability values for non-shared clonotypes were lower than those for clonotypes shared by all four donors.

Libraries were prepared by immunoSEQ multiplex PCR; TCRdb keeps only in-frame clonotypes and omits some of them. Of about 2.3 million clones detected, 85% to 95% appear once; the ten largest clones hold 0.37%. The receptor's source is a man younger than 35 in good health. Some clones in this sample may be carry-over from other donors' samples. Sequenced: naive CD4+ T cells from PBMCs. The subset is: CD45RA+ positively selected. This rearrangement joins TRBV4-1 to TRBJ1-1; D ambiguous. The CDR3 region has the DNA TGCGCCAGCAGCCAAGACCTGAACACTGAAGCTTTCTTT. It yields the protein CASSQDLNTEAFF.